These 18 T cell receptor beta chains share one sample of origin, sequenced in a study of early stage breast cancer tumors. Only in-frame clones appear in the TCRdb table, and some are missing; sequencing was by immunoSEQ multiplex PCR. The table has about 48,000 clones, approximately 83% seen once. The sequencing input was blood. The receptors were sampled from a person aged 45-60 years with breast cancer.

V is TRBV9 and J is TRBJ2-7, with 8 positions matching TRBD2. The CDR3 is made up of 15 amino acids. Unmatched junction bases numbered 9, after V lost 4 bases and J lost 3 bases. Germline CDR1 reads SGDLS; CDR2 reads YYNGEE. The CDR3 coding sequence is TGTGCCAGCAGCCCTCGTAGCGGGGAGCTCTACGAGCAGTACTTC. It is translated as CASSPRSGELYEQYF.

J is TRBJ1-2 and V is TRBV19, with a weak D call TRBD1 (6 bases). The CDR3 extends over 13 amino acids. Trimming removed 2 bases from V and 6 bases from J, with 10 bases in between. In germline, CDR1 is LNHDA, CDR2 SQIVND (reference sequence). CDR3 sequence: CASSIWGGHGYTF. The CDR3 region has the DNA TGTGCCAGTAGTATATGGGGGGGCCATGGCTACACCTTC.

The CDR3 DNA sequence: TGCGCCAGCAGCATTGACAGGGACGGCTACACCTTC. Amino acid sequence: CASSIDRDGYTF. The genes are TRBV5-1 and TRBJ1-2; TRBD1 agrees at 7 bases. The CDR3 runs to 12 residues. The V gene end was trimmed by 4 bases and the J gene end by 8 bases; junction bases not matched to a gene: 5. Germline V lookup: CDR1 SGHRS, CDR2 YFSETQ.

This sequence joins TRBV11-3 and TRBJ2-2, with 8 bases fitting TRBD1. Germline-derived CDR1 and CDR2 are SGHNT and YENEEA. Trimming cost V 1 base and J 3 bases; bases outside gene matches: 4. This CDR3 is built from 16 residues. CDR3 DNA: TGTGCCAGCAGCTTAGGGACAGGGTCGGACACCGGGGAGCTGTTTTTT. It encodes CASSLGTGSDTGELFF.

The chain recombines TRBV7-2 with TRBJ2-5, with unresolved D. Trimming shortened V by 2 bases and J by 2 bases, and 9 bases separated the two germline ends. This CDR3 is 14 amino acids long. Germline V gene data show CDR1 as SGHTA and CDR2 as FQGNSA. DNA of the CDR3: TGTGCCAGCAGCTTACGGCAGTGGCAAGAGACCCAGTACTTC. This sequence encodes CASSLRQWQETQYF.

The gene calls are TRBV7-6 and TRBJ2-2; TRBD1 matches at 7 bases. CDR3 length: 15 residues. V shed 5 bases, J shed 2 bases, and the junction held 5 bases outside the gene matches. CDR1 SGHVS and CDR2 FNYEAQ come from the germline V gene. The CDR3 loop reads CASSPGTANTGELFF. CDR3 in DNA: TGTGCCAGCAGCCCGGGGACAGCCAACACCGGGGAGCTGTTTTTT.

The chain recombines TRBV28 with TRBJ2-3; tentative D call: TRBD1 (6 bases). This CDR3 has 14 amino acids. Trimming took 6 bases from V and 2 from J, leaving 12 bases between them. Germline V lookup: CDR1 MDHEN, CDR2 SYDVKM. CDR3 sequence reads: CASRNQGSTDTQYF. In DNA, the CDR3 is TGTGCCAGCAGAAATCAGGGGTCCACAGATACGCAGTATTTT.

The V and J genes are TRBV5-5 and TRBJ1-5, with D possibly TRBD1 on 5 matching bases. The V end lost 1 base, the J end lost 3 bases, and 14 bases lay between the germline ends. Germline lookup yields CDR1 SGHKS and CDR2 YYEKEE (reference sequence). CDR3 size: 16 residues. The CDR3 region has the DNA TGTGCCAGCAGCTTGTCAGGGTCCAGCTTCAATCAGCCCCAGCATTTT. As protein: CASSLSGSSFNQPQHF.

CDR3 in amino acids: CASSFTLREVLDEQFF. The DNA of the CDR3 is TGCGCCAGCAGCTTTACCCTTCGGGAGGTGTTGGATGAGCAGTTCTTC. V gene TRBV5-1 combines with J gene TRBJ2-1; TRBD2 agrees at 7 bases. Losses at the gene ends were 2 bases for V and 8 bases for J; bases not matched to a gene: 13. The CDR3 consists of 16 residues. Germline CDR1 and CDR2: SGHRS and YFSETQ.

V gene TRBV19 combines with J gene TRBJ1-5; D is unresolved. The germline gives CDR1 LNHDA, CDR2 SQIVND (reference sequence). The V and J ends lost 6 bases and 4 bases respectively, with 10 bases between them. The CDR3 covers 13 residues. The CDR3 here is CASSAGGNQPQHF. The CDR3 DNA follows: TGTGCCAGTAGCGCAGGAGGAAATCAGCCCCAGCATTTT.

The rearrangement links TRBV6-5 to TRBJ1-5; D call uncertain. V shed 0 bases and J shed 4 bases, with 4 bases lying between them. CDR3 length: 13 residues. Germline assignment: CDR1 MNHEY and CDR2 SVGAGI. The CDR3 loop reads CASSYSRNQPQHF. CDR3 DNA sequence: TGTGCCAGCAGTTACTCACGAAATCAGCCCCAGCATTTT.

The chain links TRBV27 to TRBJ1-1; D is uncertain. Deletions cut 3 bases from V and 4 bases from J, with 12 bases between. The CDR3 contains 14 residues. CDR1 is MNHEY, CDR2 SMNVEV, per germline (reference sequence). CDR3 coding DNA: TGTGCCAGCAGTTTGTTCCGGGGTGGCACTGAAGCTTTCTTT. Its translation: CASSLFRGGTEAFF.

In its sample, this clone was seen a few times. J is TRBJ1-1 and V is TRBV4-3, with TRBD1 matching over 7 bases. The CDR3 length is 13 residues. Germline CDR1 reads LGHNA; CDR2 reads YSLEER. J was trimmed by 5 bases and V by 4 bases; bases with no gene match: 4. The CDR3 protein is CASSLSGGTEAFF. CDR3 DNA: TGCGCCAGCAGCCTGTCAGGGGGAACTGAAGCTTTCTTT.

Here the CDR3 reads CASSYVRDRGSSYTF. The CDR3 bases are TGTGCCAGCAGTTACGTTCGGGACAGGGGTAGTAGCTACACCTTC. V and J are TRBV6-6 and TRBJ1-2; 10 nucleotides agree with TRBD1. Germline-derived CDR1 and CDR2 are MNHNY and SVGAGI (reference sequence). Trimming removed 2 bases from V and 9 bases from J; junction bases left unmatched: 9. The CDR3 is 15 residues long.

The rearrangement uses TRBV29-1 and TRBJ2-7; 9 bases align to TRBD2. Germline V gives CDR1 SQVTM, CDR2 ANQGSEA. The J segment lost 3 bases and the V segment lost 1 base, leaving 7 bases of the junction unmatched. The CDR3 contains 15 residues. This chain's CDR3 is CSVEGGGALNYEQYF. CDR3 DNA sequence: TGCAGCGTTGAAGGCGGGGGGGCGCTTAACTACGAGCAGTACTTC.

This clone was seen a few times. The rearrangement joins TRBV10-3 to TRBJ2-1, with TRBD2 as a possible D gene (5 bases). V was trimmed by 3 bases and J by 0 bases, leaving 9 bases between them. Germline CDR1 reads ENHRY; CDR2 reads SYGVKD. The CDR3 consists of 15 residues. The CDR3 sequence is CAISDSGSSYNEQFF. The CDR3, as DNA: TGTGCCATCAGTGATTCGGGGAGCTCCTACAATGAGCAGTTCTTC.

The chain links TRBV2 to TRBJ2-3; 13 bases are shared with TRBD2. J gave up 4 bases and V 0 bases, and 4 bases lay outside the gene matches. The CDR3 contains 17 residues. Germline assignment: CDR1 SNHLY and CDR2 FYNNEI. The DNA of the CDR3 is TGTGCCAGCAGTGAAGCTGTACTAGCGGGGGGGGCAGATACGCAGTATTTT. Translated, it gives CASSEAVLAGGADTQYF.

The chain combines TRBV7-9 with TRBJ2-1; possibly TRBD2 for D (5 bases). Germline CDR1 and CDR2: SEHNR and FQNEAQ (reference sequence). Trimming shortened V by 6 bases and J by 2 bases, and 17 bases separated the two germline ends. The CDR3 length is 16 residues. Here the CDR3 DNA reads TGTGCCAGCAGTTACTGGCATAGCGACACCTACAATGAGCAGTTCTTC. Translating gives CASSYWHSDTYNEQFF.